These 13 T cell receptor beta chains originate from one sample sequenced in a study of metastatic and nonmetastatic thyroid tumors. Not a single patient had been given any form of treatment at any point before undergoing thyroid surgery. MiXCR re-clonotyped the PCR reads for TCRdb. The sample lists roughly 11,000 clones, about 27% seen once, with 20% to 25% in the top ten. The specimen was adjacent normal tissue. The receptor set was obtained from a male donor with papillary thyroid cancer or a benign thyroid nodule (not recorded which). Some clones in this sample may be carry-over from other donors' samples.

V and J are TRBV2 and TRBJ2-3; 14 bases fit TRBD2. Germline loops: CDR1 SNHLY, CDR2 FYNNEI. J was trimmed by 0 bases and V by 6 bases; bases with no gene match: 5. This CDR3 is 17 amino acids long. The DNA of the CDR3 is TGTGCCAGCAGGCTAAGGACTAGCGGGGGGAGCACAGATACGCAGTATTTT. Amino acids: CASRLRTSGGSTDTQYF.

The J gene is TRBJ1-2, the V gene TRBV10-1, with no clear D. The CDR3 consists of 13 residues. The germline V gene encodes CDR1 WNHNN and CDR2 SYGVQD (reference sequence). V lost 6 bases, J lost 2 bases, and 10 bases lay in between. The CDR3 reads CASSQDGNYGYTF. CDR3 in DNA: TGCGCCAGCAGCCAAGACGGGAACTATGGCTACACCTTC.

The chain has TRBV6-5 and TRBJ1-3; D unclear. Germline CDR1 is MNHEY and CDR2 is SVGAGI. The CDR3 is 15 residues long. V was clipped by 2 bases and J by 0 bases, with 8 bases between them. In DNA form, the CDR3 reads TGTGCCAGCAGTTACAGCGTGACCTCTGGAAACACCATATATTTT. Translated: CASSYSVTSGNTIYF.

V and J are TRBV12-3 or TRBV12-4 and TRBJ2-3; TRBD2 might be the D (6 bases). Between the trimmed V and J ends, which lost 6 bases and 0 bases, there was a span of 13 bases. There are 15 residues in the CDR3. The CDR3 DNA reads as TGTGCCAGCAGCCTGGGACTCACTAGCACAGATACGCAGTATTTT. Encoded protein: CASSLGLTSTDTQYF.

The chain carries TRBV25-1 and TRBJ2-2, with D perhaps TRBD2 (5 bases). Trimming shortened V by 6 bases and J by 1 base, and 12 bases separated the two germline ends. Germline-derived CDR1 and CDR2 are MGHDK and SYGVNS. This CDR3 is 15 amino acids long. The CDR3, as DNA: TGTGCCAGCAGCCTTCCCAGCGGGAACACCGGGGAGCTGTTTTTT. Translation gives CASSLPSGNTGELFF.

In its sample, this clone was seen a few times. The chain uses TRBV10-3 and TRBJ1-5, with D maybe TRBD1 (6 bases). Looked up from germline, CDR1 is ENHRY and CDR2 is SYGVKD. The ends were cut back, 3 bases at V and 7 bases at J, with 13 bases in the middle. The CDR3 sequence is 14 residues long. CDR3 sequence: CAISDQRGGQPQHF. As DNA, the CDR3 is TGTGCCATCAGTGATCAGAGGGGGGGACAGCCCCAGCATTTT.

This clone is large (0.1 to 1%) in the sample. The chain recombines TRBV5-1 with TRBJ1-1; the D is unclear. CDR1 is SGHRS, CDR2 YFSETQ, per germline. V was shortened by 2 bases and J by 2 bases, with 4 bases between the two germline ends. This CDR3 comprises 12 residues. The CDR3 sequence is CASSLDNTEAFF. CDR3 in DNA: TGCGCCAGCAGCTTAGACAACACTGAAGCTTTCTTT.

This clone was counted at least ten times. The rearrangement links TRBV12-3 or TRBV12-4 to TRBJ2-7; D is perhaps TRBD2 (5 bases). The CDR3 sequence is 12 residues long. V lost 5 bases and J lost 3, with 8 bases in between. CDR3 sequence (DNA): TGTGCCAGCAGTCGGACTGGCTACGAGCAGTACTTC. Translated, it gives CASSRTGYEQYF.

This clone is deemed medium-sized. In DNA form, the CDR3 reads TGTGCCAGTTGGGGGACAGGGGGACACGAGCAGTACTTC. This encodes CASWGTGGHEQYF. This chain joins TRBV7-2 and TRBJ2-7, with 11 nucleotides matching TRBD1. The CDR3 runs to 13 residues. V lost 9 bases to trimming and J lost 5 bases; unmatched junction nucleotides: 6. Germline CDR1 is SGHTA and CDR2 is FQGNSA.

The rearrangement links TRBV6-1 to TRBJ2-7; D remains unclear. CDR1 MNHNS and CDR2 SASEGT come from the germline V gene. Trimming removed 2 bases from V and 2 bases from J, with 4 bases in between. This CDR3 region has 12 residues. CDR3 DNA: TGTGCCAGCAGTGAACTTACCTACGAGCAGTACTTC. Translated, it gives CASSELTYEQYF.

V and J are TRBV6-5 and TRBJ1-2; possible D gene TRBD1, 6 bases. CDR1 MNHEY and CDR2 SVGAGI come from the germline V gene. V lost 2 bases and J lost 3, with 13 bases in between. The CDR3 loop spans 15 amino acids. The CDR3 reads CASSYGNRVDYGYTF. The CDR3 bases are TGTGCCAGCAGTTACGGGAACAGGGTGGACTATGGCTACACCTTC.

CDR3 nucleotides: TGTGCTAGCGGACAGGGAAGGGCCGGGGAGCTGTTTTTT. Protein sequence: CASGQGRAGELFF. The chain uses TRBV7-7 and TRBJ2-2; 8 bases match TRBD1. Germline V lookup: CDR1 SSHAT, CDR2 FNYEAQ (reference sequence). The CDR3 is made up of 13 amino acids.

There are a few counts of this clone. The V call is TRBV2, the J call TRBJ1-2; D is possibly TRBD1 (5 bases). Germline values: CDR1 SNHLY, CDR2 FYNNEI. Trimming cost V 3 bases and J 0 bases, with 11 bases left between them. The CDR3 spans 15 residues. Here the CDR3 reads CASSDWGEANYGYTF. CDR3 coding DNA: TGTGCCAGCAGTGATTGGGGGGAAGCTAACTATGGCTACACCTTC.